This T cell receptor beta chain was profiled in a study of blood T cell repertoires in COVID-19. As for the study in general: Whether acute or convalescent, the COVID-19 samples came from the United States, Italy and Spain. PBMCs, B-cell-depleted T cells, or T cells were the source of the cDNA or gDNA that made up the material.

Original processing methods: Using reference gene primer amplification, nucleated cell counts were estimated. Here immunoSEQ multiplex PCR was the method, and the copy in TCRdb shows in-frame clones only, minus some. The V and J calls and clone size are taken from that table; D and trimming were inferred from the DNA. The sample contains 35,000 to 45,000 clones, about 77% of which appear only once. The CDR3 is made up of 14 amino acids. Per the germline V gene, CDR1 is MRHNA and CDR2 is SNTAGT. The V end was cut by 7 bases, the J end by 2 bases, with 9 bases between. Sequenced input: peripheral blood. The source of this sequence is a man in his 60s with acute or convalescent COVID-19. The V call is TRBV6-4, the J call TRBJ2-6, with D maybe TRBD2 (6 bases). CDR3 sequence (DNA): TGTGCCAGCAAGGAGGGAGCTGGGGCCAACGTCCTGACTTTC. Translated, it gives CASKEGAGANVLTF.